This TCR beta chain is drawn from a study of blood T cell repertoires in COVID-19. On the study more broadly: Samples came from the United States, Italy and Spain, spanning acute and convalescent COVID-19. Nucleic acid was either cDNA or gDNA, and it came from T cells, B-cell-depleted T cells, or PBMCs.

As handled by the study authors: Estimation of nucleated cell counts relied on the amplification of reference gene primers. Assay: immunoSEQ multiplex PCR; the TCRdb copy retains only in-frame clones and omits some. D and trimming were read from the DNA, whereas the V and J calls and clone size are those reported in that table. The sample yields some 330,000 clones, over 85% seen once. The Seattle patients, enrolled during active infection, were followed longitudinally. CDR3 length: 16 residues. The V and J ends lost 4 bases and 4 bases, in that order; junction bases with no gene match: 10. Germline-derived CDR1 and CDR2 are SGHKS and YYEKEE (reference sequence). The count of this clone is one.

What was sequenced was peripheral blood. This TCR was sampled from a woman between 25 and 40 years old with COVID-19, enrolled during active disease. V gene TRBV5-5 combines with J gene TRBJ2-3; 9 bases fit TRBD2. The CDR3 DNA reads TGTGCCAGCAGCACGCGGGGGGGCCTGAGCCCAGATACGCAGTATTTT. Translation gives CASSTRGGLSPDTQYF.